This T cell receptor (beta chain) was profiled in a study of Graves' ophthalmopathy and Graves' hyperthyroidism. Study context: The study drew peripheral blood at initial diagnosis, before any treatment.

Using RNA transcripts, the TCR beta CDR3 regions were amplified. HTBI-primed first-round RT-PCR preceded second-round multiplex PCR. In TCRdb, the multiplex PCR reads were re-called with MiXCR into one record per CDR3 protein. The sample has roughly 500,000 distinct CDR3 sequences; over 13% are singletons. Trimming removed 2 bases at V and 4 bases at J, with 6 bases between. The CDR3 contains 12 residues. Germline CDR1 and CDR2: GTSNPN and SVGIG (reference sequence). This clonotype was found a few times. The material sequenced was blood. J is TRBJ1-5 and V is TRBV30; the D is unclear. This receptor was identified in a woman younger than 45 with Graves' ophthalmopathy. CDR3 sequence (DNA): TGTGCCTGGAGTAGGGTGAATCAGCCCCAGCATTTT. It encodes CAWSRVNQPQHF.